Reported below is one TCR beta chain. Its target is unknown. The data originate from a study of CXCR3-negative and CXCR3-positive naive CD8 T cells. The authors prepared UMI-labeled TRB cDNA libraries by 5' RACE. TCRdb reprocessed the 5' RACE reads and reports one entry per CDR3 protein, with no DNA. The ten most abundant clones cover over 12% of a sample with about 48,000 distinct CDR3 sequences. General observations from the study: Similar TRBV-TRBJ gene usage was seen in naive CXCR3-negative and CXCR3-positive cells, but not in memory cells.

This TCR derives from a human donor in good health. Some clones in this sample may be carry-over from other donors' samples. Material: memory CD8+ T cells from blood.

The CDR3: CSVESSGRSDEQFF. This chain joins TRBV29-1 and TRBJ2-1; TCRdb's D call, TRBD2, is unchecked because there is no DNA. CDR1 SQVTM and CDR2 ANQGSEA come from the germline V gene. There are 14 residues in the CDR3.